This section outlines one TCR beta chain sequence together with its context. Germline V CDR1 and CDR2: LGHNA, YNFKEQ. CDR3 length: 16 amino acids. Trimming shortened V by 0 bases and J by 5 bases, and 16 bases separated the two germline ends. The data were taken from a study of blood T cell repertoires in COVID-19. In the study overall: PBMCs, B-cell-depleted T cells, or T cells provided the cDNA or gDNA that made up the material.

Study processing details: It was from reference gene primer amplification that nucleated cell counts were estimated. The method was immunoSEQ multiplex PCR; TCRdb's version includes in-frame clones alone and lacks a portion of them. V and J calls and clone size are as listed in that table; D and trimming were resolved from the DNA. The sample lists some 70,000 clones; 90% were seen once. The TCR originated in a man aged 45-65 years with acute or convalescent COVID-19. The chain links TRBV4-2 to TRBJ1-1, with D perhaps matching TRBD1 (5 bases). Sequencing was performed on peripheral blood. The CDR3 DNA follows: TGTGCCAGCAGCCAAGAATCAGGGCCCGCGGGGACTGAAGCTTTCTTT. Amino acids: CASSQESGPAGTEAFF.